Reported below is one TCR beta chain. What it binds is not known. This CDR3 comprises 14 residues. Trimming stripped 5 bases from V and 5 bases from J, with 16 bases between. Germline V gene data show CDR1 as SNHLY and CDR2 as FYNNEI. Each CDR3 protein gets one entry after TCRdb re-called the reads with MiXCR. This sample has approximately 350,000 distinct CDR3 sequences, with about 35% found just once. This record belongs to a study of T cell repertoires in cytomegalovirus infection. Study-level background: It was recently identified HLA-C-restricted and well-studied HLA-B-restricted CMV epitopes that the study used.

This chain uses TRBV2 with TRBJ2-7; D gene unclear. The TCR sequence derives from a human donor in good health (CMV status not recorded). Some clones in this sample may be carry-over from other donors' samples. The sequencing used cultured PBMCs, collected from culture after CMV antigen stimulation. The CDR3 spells CASSPDPDLDEQYV. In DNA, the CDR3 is TGTGCCAGCAGTCCAGACCCGGACCTGGACGAGCAGTACGTC.